This T cell receptor (beta chain) was recorded in a study of blood T cell repertoires in COVID-19. As processed by the authors: Estimation of nucleated cell counts relied on the amplification of reference gene primers. Profiled with immunoSEQ multiplex PCR; TCRdb holds only in-frame clones, not every one. Clonal size and the V and J genes are those of that table, whereas D and trimming came from the DNA. The sample lists some 460,000 clones; around 89% were seen once. V gave up 0 bases and J gave up 7 bases; unmatched junction bases: 6. The CDR3 is 15 residues long. Germline V gene sequence: CDR1 SGDLS, CDR2 YYNGEE.

The chain is built from TRBV9 and TRBJ2-1, with 8 bases matching TRBD2. This clonotype was sampled from a woman between 25 and 40 years old with acute or convalescent COVID-19. Sequencing used peripheral blood. CDR3 region: CASSVDGGGRNEQFF. In nucleotides, the CDR3 is TGTGCCAGCAGCGTAGACGGGGGGGGCCGTAATGAGCAGTTCTTC. The whole variable domain, remainder taken from reference TRBV9 and TRBJ2-1, is DSGVTQTPKHLITATGQRVTLRCSPRSGDLSVYWYQQSLDQGLQFLIQYYNGEERAKGNILERFSAQQFPDLHSELNLSSLELGDSALYFCASSVDGGGRNEQFFGPGTRLTVL.